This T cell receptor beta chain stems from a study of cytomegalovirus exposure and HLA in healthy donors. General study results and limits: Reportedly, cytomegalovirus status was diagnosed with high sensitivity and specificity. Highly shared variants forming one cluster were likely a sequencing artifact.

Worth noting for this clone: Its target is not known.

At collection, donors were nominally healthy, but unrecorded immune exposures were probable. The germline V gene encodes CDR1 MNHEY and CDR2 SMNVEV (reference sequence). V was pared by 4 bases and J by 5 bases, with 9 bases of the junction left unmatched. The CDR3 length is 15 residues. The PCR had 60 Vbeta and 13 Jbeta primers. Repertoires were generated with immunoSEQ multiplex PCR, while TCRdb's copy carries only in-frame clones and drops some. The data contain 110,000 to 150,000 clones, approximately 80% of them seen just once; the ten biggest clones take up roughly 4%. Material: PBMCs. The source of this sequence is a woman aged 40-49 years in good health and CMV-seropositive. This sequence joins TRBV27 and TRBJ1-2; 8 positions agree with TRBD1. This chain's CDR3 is CASSSSRTGTYGYTF. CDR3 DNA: TGTGCCAGCAGTTCCAGTCGGACAGGGACGTATGGCTACACCTTC.